The 31 T cell receptor beta chains below come from one sample, sequenced in a study of OX40 agonist ivuxolimab in advanced cancers. Assay used: immunoSEQ multiplex PCR; TCRdb lists only in-frame clones, some missing. The sample shows 73,000 or so clones, approximately 78% of them seen only once. Sequenced here: CD4+ or CD8+ T cells sorted from blood, sampled in a trial of the OX40 agonist ivuxolimab. All receptors come from an adult with an advanced solid tumor such as melanoma, head and neck, liver or kidney cancer.

This clone was detected a few times. The gene calls are TRBV4-2 and TRBJ2-5, with no clear D. Germline lookup yields CDR1 LGHNA and CDR2 YNFKEQ. V was clipped by 1 base and J by 5 bases, with 14 bases between them. The CDR3 has 15 residues. The DNA of the CDR3 is TGTGCCAGCAGCCAAGCCACGGCCGTTGGCGAGACCCAGTACTTC. Its translation is CASSQATAVGETQYF.

This clone has just a few counts. This chain connects TRBV7-2 to TRBJ1-1; 8 positions agree with TRBD1. CDR3 length: 16 amino acids. V shed 5 bases and J 1 base; nucleotides not matched to a gene: 9. Germline V gives CDR1 SGHTA, CDR2 FQGNSA. In DNA form, the CDR3 reads TGTGCCAGCAGCCAGATCGGACAGGGTCCGAACACTGAAGCTTTCTTT. Amino acid sequence: CASSQIGQGPNTEAFF.

This chain connects TRBV5-5 to TRBJ1-2; possible D gene TRBD1, 6 bases. Germline V gives CDR1 SGHKS, CDR2 YYEKEE (reference sequence). Trimming removed 4 bases from V and 3 bases from J, with 16 bases in between. The CDR3 runs 15 residues. The CDR3 DNA is TGTGCCAGCAGCCAGAGGCCCGGACAGCACTATGGCTACACCTTC. Translation: CASSQRPGQHYGYTF.

The chain carries TRBV6-5 and TRBJ2-5; no clear D. V was pared by 4 bases and J by 3 bases, with 15 bases between. This CDR3 has 15 amino acids. The germline V gene has CDR1 MNHEY and CDR2 SVGAGI. The CDR3 bases are TGTGCCAGCAGTTGGGCTGCCGGATCGAAAGAGACCCAGTACTTC. Residues: CASSWAAGSKETQYF.

The V and J genes are TRBV28 and TRBJ2-5, with 9 nucleotides matching TRBD1. Germline V gene sequence: CDR1 MDHEN, CDR2 SYDVKM. V trimming: 5 bases; J trimming: 5 bases; junction bases outside the gene matches: 3. The length of the CDR3 is 13 residues. CDR3 bases: TGTGCCAGCAGTCTAGGGACAGGGGAGACCCAGTACTTC. Encoded protein: CASSLGTGETQYF.

The chain is built from TRBV5-6 and TRBJ1-2; D is ambiguous. V lost 0 bases and J 0 bases, leaving 9 bases between the germline ends. The germline CDR1 and CDR2 sequences are SGHDT and YYEEEE. The CDR3 is 15 amino acids. CDR3 sequence reads: CASSLERYPNYGYTF. DNA of the CDR3: TGTGCCAGCAGCTTGGAAAGGTACCCTAACTATGGCTACACCTTC. The variable domain in full, with the rest retrieved from reference TRBV5-6 and TRBJ1-2, is DAGVTQSPTHLIKTRGQQVTLRCSPKSGHDTVSWYQQALGQGPQFIFQYYEEEERQRGNFPDRFSGHQFPNYSSELNVNALLLGDSALYLCASSLERYPNYGYTFGSGTRLTVV.

This chain joins TRBV7-2 and TRBJ2-3; TRBD2 agrees at 10 bases. The CDR3 spans 16 residues. CDR1 and CDR2 from the germline V gene are SGHTA and FQGNSA. Trimming cost V 1 base and J 3 bases; bases outside gene matches: 4. As DNA, the CDR3 is TGTGCCAGCAGCTTAGGGGCTAGCGGGAGAACAGATACGCAGTATTTT. This codes for CASSLGASGRTDTQYF. Based on the CDR3 plus reference TRBV7-2 and TRBJ2-3, the full variable domain is GAGVSQSPSNKVTEKGKDVELRCDPISGHTALYWYRQSLGQGLEFLIYFQGNSAPDKSGLPSDRFSAERTGGSVSTLTIQRTQQEDSAVYLCASSLGASGRTDTQYFGPGTRLTVL.

This clone was found a few times. Other nucleotide sequences from this sample produce the same CDR3. This chain uses TRBV5-6 with TRBJ2-7, with no clear D. V lost 1 base to trimming and J lost 0 bases, with 5 bases between them. Germline V gene lookup returns CDR1 SGHDT and CDR2 YYEEEE. The CDR3 has 13 amino acids. CDR3 sequence: CASSLPSSYEQYF. The CDR3 DNA follows: TGTGCCAGCAGCTTGCCCAGCTCCTACGAGCAGTACTTC.

V and J are TRBV5-1 and TRBJ1-1, with no clear D. This CDR3 has 15 amino acids. CDR1 and CDR2 (germline): SGHRS, YFSETQ. Between the trimmed V and J ends, which lost 0 bases and 1 base, there was a span of 10 bases. CDR3 in amino acids: CASSLEGGRNTEAFF. The DNA for the CDR3 is TGCGCCAGCAGCTTGGAGGGCGGGCGGAACACTGAAGCTTTCTTT. The whole variable domain, filled in from reference TRBV5-1 and TRBJ1-1, reads KAGVTQTPRYLIKTRGQQVTLSCSPISGHRSVSWYQQTPGQGLQFLFEYFSETQRNKGNFPGRFSGRQFSNSRSEMNVSTLELGDSALYLCASSLEGGRNTEAFFGQGTRLTVV.

V is TRBV11-2 and J is TRBJ1-1; D is undetermined. Trimming removed 0 bases from V and 1 base from J, with 9 bases in between. The CDR3 has 15 amino acids. Germline values: CDR1 SGHAT, CDR2 FQNNGV. CDR3 residues: CASSLDSRWNTEAFF. As DNA, the CDR3 is TGTGCCAGCAGCTTAGATTCGCGGTGGAACACTGAAGCTTTCTTT.

The V gene is TRBV5-1, the J gene TRBJ1-2; the D is unclear. Trimming left V 3 bases short and J 1 base short, with 13 bases between. Germline CDR1 is SGHRS and CDR2 is YFSETQ. CDR3 length equals 15 residues. Written as DNA, the CDR3 is TGCGCCAGCAGCTCTTCGGGAAGCGGTAACTATGGCTACACCTTC. Translated: CASSSSGSGNYGYTF.

The rearrangement links TRBV7-2 to TRBJ2-1, with 12 positions matching TRBD2. CDR3 length: 14 amino acids. V dropped 4 bases and J dropped 15; count of bases not matched to a gene: 10. Germline V gene lookup returns CDR1 SGHTA and CDR2 FQGNSA. The CDR3 DNA reads TGTGCCAGCAGCTCTGGACTAGCGGGGACCTCCGCGTTCTTC. This translates into CASSSGLAGTSAFF.

The CDR3 DNA reads TGTGCCACCCGGGACGGCAGCCCTCAGCCCCAGCATTTT. It encodes CATRDGSPQPQHF. This chain joins TRBV6-1 and TRBJ1-5; possible D gene TRBD1, 5 bases. The CDR3 length is 13 residues. V lost 10 bases and J lost 6, with 16 bases in between. Germline CDR1 MNHNS, CDR2 SASEGT.

The genes are TRBV6-6 and TRBJ2-2; D unclear. The CDR3 has 11 amino acids. Germline V gene sequence: CDR1 MNHNY, CDR2 SVGAGI (reference sequence). The V end lost 5 bases, the J end lost 7 bases, and 5 bases lay between the germline ends. In DNA form, the CDR3 reads TGTGCCAGCAGTCCCTTCGGGGAGCTGTTTTTT. It encodes CASSPFGELFF.

This clone is a singleton in its sample. The chain has TRBV10-3 and TRBJ1-3, with unresolved D. The V gene lost 2 bases and the J gene lost 2 bases, with 10 bases spanning the gap. This CDR3 has 15 amino acids. Germline lookup yields CDR1 ENHRY and CDR2 SYGVKD. The CDR3 DNA reads TGTGCCATCAGTGAGCGCCCGGGGACTGGAAACACCATATATTTT. Translating gives CAISERPGTGNTIYF.

The chain joins TRBV7-3 to TRBJ2-5; 11 bases are a match to TRBD2. The CDR3 contains 15 residues. The trim removed 5 bases at V and 1 base at J, leaving 3 bases unmatched. From germline, CDR1 is SGHTA and CDR2 FQGTGA. The CDR3 loop reads CASSPGTSGQETQYF. In DNA, the CDR3 is TGTGCCAGCAGCCCGGGGACTAGCGGCCAAGAGACCCAGTACTTC. Full variable domain (outside the CDR3, taken from reference TRBV7-3 and TRBJ2-5): GAGVSQTPSNKVTEKGKYVELRCDPISGHTALYWYRQSLGQGPEFLIYFQGTGAADDSGLPNDRFFAVRPEGSVSTLKIQRTERGDSAVYLCASSPGTSGQETQYFGPGTRLLVL.

This clone was counted a few times. V gene TRBV30 combines with J gene TRBJ1-2; TRBD1 aligns across 9 bases. Per the germline V gene, CDR1 is GTSNPN and CDR2 is SVGIG (reference sequence). This CDR3 is built from 13 residues. The V segment lost 7 bases and the J segment 8 bases; nucleotides outside the gene matches: 11. DNA for the CDR3: TGTGCCTATACCTACAACAGGGGGCAAGGCTACACCTTC. It translates to CAYTYNRGQGYTF.

This chain links TRBV18 with TRBJ1-1; possibly TRBD1 for D (6 bases). The CDR3 has 13 amino acids. Trimming removed 5 bases from V and 2 bases from J, with 9 bases in between. Per the germline V gene, CDR1 is KGHSH and CDR2 is LQKENI. CDR3 protein: CASSSGVNTEAFF. CDR3 DNA: TGTGCCAGCTCATCAGGGGTAAACACTGAAGCTTTCTTT.

This clone was seen more than once but under ten times. The rearrangement joins TRBV2 to TRBJ2-2; TRBD2 agrees at 11 bases. Germline CDR1 SNHLY, CDR2 FYNNEI. Trimming removed 1 base from V and 1 base from J; junction bases left unmatched: 2. This CDR3 is 17 amino acids long. The CDR3 coding sequence is TGTGCCAGCAGTGAAGGGGGGACTAGCGGGAACACCGGGGAGCTGTTTTTT. Translation gives CASSEGGTSGNTGELFF.

The chain is built from TRBV28 and TRBJ2-2, with D unresolved. V gave up 1 base and J gave up 6 bases, with 21 bases separating them. The CDR3 contains 18 residues. CDR1 MDHEN and CDR2 SYDVKM come from the germline V gene. The CDR3 spells CASSLSFPTHLVPGELFF. The CDR3 region has the DNA TGTGCCAGCAGTTTATCCTTCCCGACACACCTCGTGCCCGGGGAGCTGTTTTTT.

As to this clone: Other DNA variants within this sample encode the same CDR3. The CDR3 sequence: CASSPGGNQPQHF. The CDR3 DNA follows: TGTGCCAGCTCACCGGGAGGGAACCAGCCCCAGCATTTT. The chain couples TRBV18 to TRBJ1-5; D gene ambiguous. Per the germline V gene, CDR1 is KGHSH and CDR2 is LQKENI. CDR3 length equals 13 residues. V shed 3 bases and J shed 7 bases, with 10 bases lying between them. Using reference TRBV18 and TRBJ1-5 for the parts outside the CDR3, the full variable domain is NAGVMQNPRHLVRRRGQEARLRCSPMKGHSHVYWYRQLPEEGLKFMVYLQKENIIDESGMPKERFSAEFPKEGPSILRIQQVVRGDSAAYFCASSPGGNQPQHFGDGTRLSIL.

The chain couples TRBV28 to TRBJ1-6; possible D gene TRBD1, 5 bases. The germline V and J ends were trimmed by 6 bases and 7 bases, with 16 bases remaining between them. Looked up from germline, CDR1 is MDHEN and CDR2 is SYDVKM. The CDR3 contains 15 residues. The CDR3 spells CASSPQGSGNSPLHF. CDR3 nucleotide sequence: TGTGCCAGCAGCCCCCAGGGCTCGGGAAATTCACCCCTCCACTTT.

The chain has TRBV25-1 and TRBJ1-4, with D perhaps TRBD1 (5 bases). The CDR3 contains 15 residues. Germline loops: CDR1 MGHDK, CDR2 SYGVNS. Trimming took 1 base from V and 4 from J, leaving 10 bases between them. This CDR3 is CASSEWQRGNEKLFF. The DNA for the CDR3 is TGTGCCAGCAGTGAATGGCAAAGGGGTAATGAAAAACTGTTTTTT.

In this sample, this clone turned up a few times. This rearrangement joins TRBV28 to TRBJ1-1, with D unclear. The CDR3 sequence is 14 residues long. V lost 2 bases, J lost 10 bases, and 17 bases lay in between. Germline CDR1 MDHEN, CDR2 SYDVKM. The CDR3 nucleotides read TGTGCCAGCAGTTTAAAGGTCCCACAGCATCTAGCTTTCTTT. Its protein is CASSLKVPQHLAFF.

The chain couples TRBV7-9 to TRBJ1-2; tentative D call: TRBD1 (6 bases). This CDR3 is 16 amino acids long. CDR1 SEHNR and CDR2 FQNEAQ come from the germline V gene (reference sequence). The V and J ends lost 5 bases and 6 bases respectively, with 22 bases between them. CDR3 DNA sequence: TGTGCCAGCAGCAGCGGAAACCTACCGGGGGGCAATGGCTACACCTTC. Protein: CASSSGNLPGGNGYTF. Looking up the rest from reference TRBV7-9 and TRBJ1-2 gives the full variable domain: DTGVSQNPRHKITKRGQNVTFRCDPISEHNRLYWYRQTLGQGPEFLTYFQNEAQLEKSRLLSDRFSAERPKGSFSTLEIQRTEQGDSAMYLCASSSGNLPGGNGYTFGSGTRLTVV.

The chain employs TRBV4-1 and TRBJ1-4; D gene ambiguous. Germline V gene data show CDR1 as MGHRA and CDR2 as YSYEKL. The CDR3 consists of 15 residues. Trimming pared 0 bases from V and 4 bases from J, leaving 9 bases between. Written as DNA, the CDR3 is TGCGCCAGCAGCCAAGATACTTGGGATAATGAAAAACTGTTTTTT. It is translated as CASSQDTWDNEKLFF.

This clone was seen only a few times. The chain is built from TRBV28 and TRBJ1-5; D perhaps matches TRBD1 (6 bases). CDR3 size: 14 residues. Germline-derived CDR1 and CDR2 are MDHEN and SYDVKM. V shed 6 bases and J shed 3 bases, with 12 bases lying between them. The CDR3 coding sequence is TGTGCCAGCAGGGGGTGGGGGCACAATCAGCCCCAGCATTTT. It specifies CASRGWGHNQPQHF. Full variable domain (remainder filled in from reference TRBV28 and TRBJ1-5): DVKVTQSSRYLVKRTGEKVFLECVQDMDHENMFWYRQDPGLGLRLIYFSYDVKMKEKGDIPEGYSVSREKKERFSLILESASTNQTSMYLCASRGWGHNQPQHFGDGTRLSIL.

This chain uses TRBV21-1 with TRBJ1-2. TRBV21-1 is described as a pseudogene. The CDR3 consists of 17 residues. This CDR3 is CASSKEAQSGKGYGYTF. CDR3 nucleotides: TGTGCCAGCAGCAAAGAGGCACAGTCCGGGAAGGGCTATGGCTACACCTTC.

Concerning this clone: Other nucleotide sequences in the sample specify the same CDR3. The chain has TRBV7-9 and TRBJ1-4, with D unresolved. Trimming stripped 3 bases from V and 7 bases from J, with 9 bases between. The germline V gene encodes CDR1 SEHNR and CDR2 FQNEAQ (reference sequence). The CDR3 contains 13 residues. CDR3 in DNA: TGTGCCAGCAGCTTGGCAGGTGGTGAAAAACTGTTTTTT. Encoded protein: CASSLAGGEKLFF.

The chain combines TRBV7-9 with TRBJ2-4; unclear D gene. Germline V gene data show CDR1 as SEHNR and CDR2 as FQNEAQ (reference sequence). The CDR3 length is 14 residues. The V end lost 1 base, the J end lost 0 bases, and 4 bases lay between the germline ends. The CDR3 here is CASSLEIAKNIQYF. The CDR3 bases are TGTGCCAGCAGCTTAGAGATAGCCAAAAACATTCAGTACTTC.

V and J are TRBV7-3 and TRBJ1-2; 7 positions agree with TRBD1. V was pared by 6 bases and J by 5 bases, with 3 bases of the junction left unmatched. Germline CDR1 and CDR2: SGHTA and FQGTGA. This CDR3 spans 12 amino acids. Written as DNA, the CDR3 is TGTGCCAGCAGTTCGACAGGGTATGGCTACACCTTC. It translates to CASSSTGYGYTF.